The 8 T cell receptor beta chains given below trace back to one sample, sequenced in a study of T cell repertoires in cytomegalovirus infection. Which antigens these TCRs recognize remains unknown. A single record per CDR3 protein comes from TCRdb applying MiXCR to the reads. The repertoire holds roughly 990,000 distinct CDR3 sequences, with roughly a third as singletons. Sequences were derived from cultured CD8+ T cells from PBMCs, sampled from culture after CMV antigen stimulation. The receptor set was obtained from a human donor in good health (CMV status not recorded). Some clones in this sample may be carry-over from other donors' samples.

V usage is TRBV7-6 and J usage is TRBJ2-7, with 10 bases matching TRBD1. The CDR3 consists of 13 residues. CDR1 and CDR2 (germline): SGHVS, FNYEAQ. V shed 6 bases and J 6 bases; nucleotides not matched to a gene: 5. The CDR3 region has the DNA TGTGCCAGCAGTTCCGGGACAGGGGCCGAGCAGTACTTC. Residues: CASSSGTGAEQYF.

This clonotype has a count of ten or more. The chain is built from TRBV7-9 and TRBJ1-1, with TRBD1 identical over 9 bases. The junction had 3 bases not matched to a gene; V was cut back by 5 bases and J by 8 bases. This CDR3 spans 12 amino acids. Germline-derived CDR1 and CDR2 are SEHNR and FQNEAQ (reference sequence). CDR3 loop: CASSRDRDEAFF. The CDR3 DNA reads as TGTGCCAGCAGCAGGGACAGGGACGAAGCTTTCTTT.

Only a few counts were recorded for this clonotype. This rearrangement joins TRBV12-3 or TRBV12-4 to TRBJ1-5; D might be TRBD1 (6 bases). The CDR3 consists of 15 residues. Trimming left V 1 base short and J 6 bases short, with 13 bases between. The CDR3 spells CASSLGPGGGQPQHF. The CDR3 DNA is TGTGCCAGCAGTTTAGGGCCCGGGGGCGGTCAGCCCCAGCATTTT.

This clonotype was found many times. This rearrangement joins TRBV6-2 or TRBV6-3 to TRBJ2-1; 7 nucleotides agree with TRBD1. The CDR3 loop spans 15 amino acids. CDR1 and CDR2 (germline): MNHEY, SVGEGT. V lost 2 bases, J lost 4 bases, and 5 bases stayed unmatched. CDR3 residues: CASSYRGGTYNEQFF. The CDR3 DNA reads TGTGCCAGCAGTTACCGAGGGGGCACTTACAATGAGCAGTTCTTC.

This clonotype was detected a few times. CDR3 sequence (DNA): TGTGCCACCGGGACAAATGGCTACACCTTC. Translation gives CATGTNGYTF. The chain uses TRBV6-2 or TRBV6-3 and TRBJ1-2, with D perhaps matching TRBD1 (6 bases). With 10 bases removed from V and 6 bases from J, the gap between germline ends came to 9 bases. CDR1 and CDR2 (germline): MNHEY, SVGEGT. The CDR3 runs 10 residues.

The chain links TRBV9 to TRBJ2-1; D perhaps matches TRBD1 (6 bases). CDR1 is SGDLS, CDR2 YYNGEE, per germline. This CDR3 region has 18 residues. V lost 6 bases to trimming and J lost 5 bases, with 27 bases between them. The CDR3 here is CASNPGQSRYASDNEQFF. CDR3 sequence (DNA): TGTGCCAGCAACCCAGGACAGTCTCGTTATGCCAGTGACAATGAGCAGTTCTTC.

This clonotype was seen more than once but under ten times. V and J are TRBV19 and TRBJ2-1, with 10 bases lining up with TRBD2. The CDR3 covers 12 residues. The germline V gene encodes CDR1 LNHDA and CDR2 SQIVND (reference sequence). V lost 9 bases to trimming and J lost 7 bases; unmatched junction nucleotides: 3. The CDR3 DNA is TGTGCCAGCACTAGCGGGGTTAATGAGCAGTTCTTC. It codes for CASTSGVNEQFF.

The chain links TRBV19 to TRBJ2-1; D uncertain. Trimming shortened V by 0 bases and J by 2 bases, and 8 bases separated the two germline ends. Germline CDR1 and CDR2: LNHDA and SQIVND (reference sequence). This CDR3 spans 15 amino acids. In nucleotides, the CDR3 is TGTGCCAGTAGTATAGAGGATACAGCCTACAATGAGCAGTTCTTC. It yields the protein CASSIEDTAYNEQFF.